This TCR beta chain was retrieved from a study of human T cells and chemical hapten exposure. Study as a whole: Patch tests put 0.01% DPC on the upper back, read at 6 days. Per-sample TCR yield variability stemmed mainly from small pooled library volume differences.

This clonotype was seen more than once but under ten times. As handled by the study authors: TCR counts had a median of approximately 96,000 per sample and spanned roughly 20,000 to 750,000. TCRdb used MiXCR to reprocess the RACE reads, holding one entry per CDR3 protein. TCRdb's processing, not the authors', yielded these V and J calls. The sample carries roughly 200,000 distinct CDR3 sequences, around 25% recorded once. Documented time point: patch test 3, about 24 weeks after DPC sensitization. Indicated treatment: therapeutic diphenylcyclopropenone sensitization with weekly scalp DPC. Total RNA was isolated from unfractionated whole blood. The CDR3 totals 11 residues. Per germline, CDR1 SGDLS and CDR2 YYNGEE. Trimming removed 4 bases from V and 8 bases from J, with 7 bases in between.

This receptor was taken from a woman between 35 and 50 years old with alopecia areata. Some clones in this sample may be carry-over from other donors' samples. V and J are TRBV9 and TRBJ2-1; D uncertain. Sequenced here: whole blood, sampled in connection with sensitization to the hapten diphenylcyclopropenone (DPC). The CDR3 is CASSTNYEQFF. In DNA form, the CDR3 reads TGTGCCAGCAGCACCAACTATGAGCAGTTCTTC.